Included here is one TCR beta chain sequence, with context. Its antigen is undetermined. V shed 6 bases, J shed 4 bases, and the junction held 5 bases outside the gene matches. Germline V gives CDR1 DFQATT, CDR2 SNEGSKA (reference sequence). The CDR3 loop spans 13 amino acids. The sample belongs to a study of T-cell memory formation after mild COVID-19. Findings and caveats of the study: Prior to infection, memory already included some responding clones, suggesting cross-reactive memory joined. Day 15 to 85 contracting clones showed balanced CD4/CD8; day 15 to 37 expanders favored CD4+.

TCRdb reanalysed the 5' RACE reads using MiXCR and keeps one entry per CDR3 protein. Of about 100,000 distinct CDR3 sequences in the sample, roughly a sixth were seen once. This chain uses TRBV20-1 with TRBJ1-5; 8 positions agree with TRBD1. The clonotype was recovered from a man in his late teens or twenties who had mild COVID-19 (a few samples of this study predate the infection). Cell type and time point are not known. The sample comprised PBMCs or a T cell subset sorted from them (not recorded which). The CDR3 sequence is CSASRDRNQPQHF. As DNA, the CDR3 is TGCAGTGCGAGCCGGGACAGGAATCAGCCCCAGCATTTT.